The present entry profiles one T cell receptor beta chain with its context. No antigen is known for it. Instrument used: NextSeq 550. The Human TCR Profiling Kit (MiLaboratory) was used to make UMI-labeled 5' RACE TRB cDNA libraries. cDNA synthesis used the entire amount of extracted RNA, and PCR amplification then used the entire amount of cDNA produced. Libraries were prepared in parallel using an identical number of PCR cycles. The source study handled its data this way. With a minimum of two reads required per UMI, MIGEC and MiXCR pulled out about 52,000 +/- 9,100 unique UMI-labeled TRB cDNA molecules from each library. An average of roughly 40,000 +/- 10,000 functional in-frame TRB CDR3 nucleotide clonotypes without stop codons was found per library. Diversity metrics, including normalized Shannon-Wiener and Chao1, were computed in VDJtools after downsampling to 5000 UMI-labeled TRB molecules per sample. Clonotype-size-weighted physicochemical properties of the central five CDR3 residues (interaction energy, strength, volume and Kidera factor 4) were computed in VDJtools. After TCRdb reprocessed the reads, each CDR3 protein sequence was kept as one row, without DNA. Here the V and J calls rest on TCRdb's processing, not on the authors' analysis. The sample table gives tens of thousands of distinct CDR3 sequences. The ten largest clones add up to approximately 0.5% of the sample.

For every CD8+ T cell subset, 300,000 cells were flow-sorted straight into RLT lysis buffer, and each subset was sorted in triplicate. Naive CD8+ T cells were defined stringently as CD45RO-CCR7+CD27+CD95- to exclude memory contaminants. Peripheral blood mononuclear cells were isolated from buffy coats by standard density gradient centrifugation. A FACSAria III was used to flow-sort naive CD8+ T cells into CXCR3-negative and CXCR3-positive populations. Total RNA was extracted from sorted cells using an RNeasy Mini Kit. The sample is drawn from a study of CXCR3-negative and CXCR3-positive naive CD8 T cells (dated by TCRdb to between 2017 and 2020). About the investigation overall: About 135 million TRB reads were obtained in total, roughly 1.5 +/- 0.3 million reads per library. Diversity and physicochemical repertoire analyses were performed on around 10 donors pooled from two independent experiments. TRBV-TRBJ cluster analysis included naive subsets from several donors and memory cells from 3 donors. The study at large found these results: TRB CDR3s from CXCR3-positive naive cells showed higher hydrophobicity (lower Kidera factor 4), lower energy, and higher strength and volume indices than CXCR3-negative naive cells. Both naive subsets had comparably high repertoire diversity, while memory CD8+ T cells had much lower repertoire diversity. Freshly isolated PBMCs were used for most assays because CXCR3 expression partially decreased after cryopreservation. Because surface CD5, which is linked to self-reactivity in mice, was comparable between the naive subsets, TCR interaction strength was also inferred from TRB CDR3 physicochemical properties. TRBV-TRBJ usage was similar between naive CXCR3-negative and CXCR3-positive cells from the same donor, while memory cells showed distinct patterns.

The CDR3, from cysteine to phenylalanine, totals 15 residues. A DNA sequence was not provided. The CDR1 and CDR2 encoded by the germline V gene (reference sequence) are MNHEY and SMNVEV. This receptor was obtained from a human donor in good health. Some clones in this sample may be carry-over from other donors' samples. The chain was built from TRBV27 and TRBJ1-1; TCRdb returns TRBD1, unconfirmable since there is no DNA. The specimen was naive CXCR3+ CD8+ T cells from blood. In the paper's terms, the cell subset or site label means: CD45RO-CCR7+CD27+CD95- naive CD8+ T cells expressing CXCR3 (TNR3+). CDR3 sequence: CASSFSGGWNTEAFF.